This T cell receptor beta chain is drawn from a study of cytomegalovirus exposure and HLA in healthy donors. Regarding the study as a whole: Among TCR beta chains, those listed as cytomegalovirus-associated numbered some 160.

The study ran its PCR with 60 Vbeta and 13 Jbeta primers. Original data processing: A later analysis counted 65 million to 90 million unique TCR beta chains, some 12 million shared. The method was immunoSEQ multiplex PCR; TCRdb's version includes in-frame clones alone and lacks a portion of them. The V and J calls and clone size are taken from that table; D and trimming were inferred from the DNA. The sample data list around 55,000 clones. Comments on this clone: The target antigen is unknown.

Germline CDR1 and CDR2: KGHSH and LQKENI. The length of the CDR3 is 17 residues. Trimming took off 1 base at V and 0 bases at J, with 10 bases between the two ends. The source is a man aged 50-60 years in good health and CMV-seropositive. Sample: PBMCs. V is TRBV18 and J is TRBJ2-6, with a tentative D call TRBD2 (5 bases). CDR3 residues: CASSPRTDLSGANVLTF. The DNA for the CDR3 is TGTGCCAGCTCACCACGGACTGACCTCTCTGGGGCCAACGTCCTGACTTTC.